Listed here are 24 T cell receptor beta chains from one sample, sequenced in a study of CD8 T cells in ankylosing spondylitis. TCRdb re-derived calls from the 5' RACE reads in MiXCR, one entry per CDR3 protein. The table lists 200,000 to 250,000 distinct CDR3 sequences, 32% of them singletons, with 4% to 5% in the top ten. Sequencing was done on a sample of blood, either unsorted or a sorted T cell fraction (not recorded which). Source of these receptors: a male donor with ankylosing spondylitis or in good health (not recorded which).

This clonotype was detected a few times. The V gene is TRBV20-1, the J gene TRBJ1-5; the D is unclear. Germline assignment: CDR1 DFQATT and CDR2 SNEGSKA (reference sequence). The CDR3 extends over 16 amino acids. The V end lost 1 base, the J end lost 8 bases, and 21 bases lay between the germline ends. Here the CDR3 DNA reads TGCAGTGCTAGAGCAAAGGTAGCAGGCTCGGAGGAGCCCCAGCATTTT. It codes for CSARAKVAGSEEPQHF.

This clonotype was seen a few times. This chain connects TRBV20-1 to TRBJ1-2, with D maybe TRBD1 (5 bases). Germline-derived CDR1 and CDR2 are DFQATT and SNEGSKA (reference sequence). V lost 5 bases and J 7 bases, leaving 17 bases between the germline ends. The CDR3 has 13 amino acids. DNA for the CDR3: TGCAGTGCTCCATCCGTCCCGGGGGGTGGCTACACCTTC. Amino acids: CSAPSVPGGGYTF.

V and J are TRBV28 and TRBJ1-2, with a tentative D call TRBD1 (5 bases). The CDR3 runs to 15 residues. The germline V gene has CDR1 MDHEN and CDR2 SYDVKM. V lost 3 bases and J lost 5, with 16 bases in between. For the CDR3, the DNA is TGTGCCAGCAGTTTCGTACGGAGGGGCGAGTATGGCTACACCTTC. Protein: CASSFVRRGEYGYTF.

The chain joins TRBV10-3 to TRBJ2-5; 8 bases line up with TRBD2. Germline CDR1 and CDR2: ENHRY and SYGVKD. The CDR3 consists of 13 residues. The trim removed 2 bases at V and 7 bases at J, leaving 3 bases unmatched. The CDR3 here is CAISEAGLGTQYF. The CDR3 DNA follows: TGTGCCATCAGTGAGGCGGGACTAGGGACCCAGTACTTC.

Only a few counts were recorded for this clonotype. The rearrangement links TRBV6-1 to TRBJ1-4; D is ambiguous. V lost 5 bases and J lost 6, with 16 bases in between. Germline CDR1 MNHNS, CDR2 SASEGT. The CDR3 contains 15 residues. CDR3 coding DNA: TGTGCCAGCAGTCTCCAGAGTAGGGCGGATGAAAAACTGTTTTTT. Translating it yields CASSLQSRADEKLFF.

The chain has TRBV2 and TRBJ1-5; D is possibly TRBD1 (5 bases). V lost 4 bases to trimming and J lost 2 bases, with 9 bases between them. The germline V gene has CDR1 SNHLY and CDR2 FYNNEI. The CDR3 extends over 14 amino acids. The CDR3 DNA is TGTGCCAGCAGTGTTATAGGGGGCAATCAGCCCCAGCATTTT. This codes for CASSVIGGNQPQHF.

The chain combines TRBV11-2 with TRBJ2-7; weak D call: TRBD2 (6 bases). CDR1 is SGHAT, CDR2 FQNNGV, per germline. V lost 1 base and J 4 bases, leaving 14 bases between the germline ends. The CDR3 totals 15 residues. This CDR3 is CASSLVDPGGYEQYF. CDR3 sequence (DNA): TGTGCCAGCAGCTTAGTGGACCCCGGAGGGTACGAGCAGTACTTC.

The sample holds a few counts of this clonotype. The rearrangement uses TRBV20-1 and TRBJ2-2; D is unclear. V dropped 0 bases and J dropped 0 bases, with 8 bases sitting between them. Germline-derived CDR1 and CDR2 are DFQATT and SNEGSKA (reference sequence). The CDR3 loop spans 15 amino acids. The CDR3 region is CSARDYSTNTGELFF. The CDR3 DNA sequence: TGCAGTGCTAGAGATTATTCGACGAACACCGGGGAGCTGTTTTTT.

This clonotype was seen only a few times. This chain connects TRBV6-6 to TRBJ1-5; D is uncertain. There are 12 residues in the CDR3. Germline V gene data show CDR1 as MNHNY and CDR2 as SVGAGI (reference sequence). The V end was cut by 6 bases, the J end by 7 bases, with 10 bases between. This chain's CDR3 is CASSHTNQPQHF. The DNA of the CDR3 is TGTGCCAGCAGCCACACAAACCAGCCCCAGCATTTT.

The chain joins TRBV20-1 to TRBJ2-3; D is perhaps TRBD1 or TRBD2 (5 bases each). Trimming removed 4 bases at V and 2 bases at J, with 31 bases between. Germline CDR1 and CDR2: DFQATT and SNEGSKA (reference sequence). CDR3 size: 20 residues. DNA for the CDR3: TGCAGTGCTATCGGGGCGGACGGACCCTTACCATGGGGCTACACAGATACGCAGTATTTT. Protein: CSAIGADGPLPWGYTDTQYF.

V and J are TRBV20-1 and TRBJ2-1, with a weak D call TRBD2 (5 bases). The CDR3 extends over 14 amino acids. Germline values: CDR1 DFQATT, CDR2 SNEGSKA (reference sequence). V was clipped by 3 bases and J by 3 bases, with 12 bases between them. The CDR3 DNA reads TGCAGTGCTAGCGAAGCGGAGATCTACAATGAGCAGTTCTTC. Amino acids: CSASEAEIYNEQFF.

A note on this clonotype: One end of the junction does not line up with germline, which may come from a read error. The rearrangement joins TRBV5-6 to TRBJ1-1; D uncertain. Germline CDR1 is SGHDT and CDR2 is YYEEEE. The CDR3 is 13 residues long. The CDR3 sequence is CASSLGAGFEVFF. In nucleotides, the CDR3 is TGTGCCAGCAGCTTGGGGGCTGGGTTTGAAGTTTTCTTT.

The sample holds a few counts of this clonotype. V gene TRBV20-1 combines with J gene TRBJ2-5; no reliable D call. V was cut by 1 base and J by 5 bases, with 5 bases left in between. The germline CDR1 and CDR2 sequences are DFQATT and SNEGSKA (reference sequence). This CDR3 contains 11 residues. CDR3 sequence: CSARAGETQYF. DNA of the CDR3: TGCAGTGCTAGAGCTGGGGAGACCCAGTACTTC.

The chain couples TRBV5-6 to TRBJ2-7, with TRBD2 as a possible D gene (5 bases). CDR1 and CDR2 from the germline V gene are SGHDT and YYEEEE. This CDR3 is 14 amino acids long. V gave up 0 bases and J gave up 9 bases, with 16 bases separating them. The CDR3 is CASSLGRTLQGQYF. The CDR3 DNA reads TGTGCCAGCAGCTTGGGGCGGACTCTCCAAGGGCAGTACTTC.

This rearrangement joins TRBV5-6 to TRBJ2-3; D possibly corresponds to TRBD2 (6 bases). Trimming stripped 6 bases from V and 5 bases from J, with 25 bases between. The CDR3 loop spans 17 amino acids. Looked up from germline, CDR1 is SGHDT and CDR2 is YYEEEE. The CDR3 DNA reads as TGTGCCAGCACCCCGGGCCCGGTAGCGGCGGTAATAGATACGCAGTATTTT. The encoded protein is CASTPGPVAAVIDTQYF. Full variable domain (missing parts from reference TRBV5-6 and TRBJ2-3): DAGVTQSPTHLIKTRGQQVTLRCSPKSGHDTVSWYQQALGQGPQFIFQYYEEEERQRGNFPDRFSGHQFPNYSSELNVNALLLGDSALYLCASTPGPVAAVIDTQYFGPGTRLTVL.

This clonotype was seen ten or more times. The gene calls are TRBV20-1 and TRBJ2-3; 12 bases are a match to TRBD2. The V gene end was trimmed by 6 bases and the J gene end by 13 bases; junction bases not matched to a gene: 8. The CDR3 sequence is 12 residues long. Germline V lookup: CDR1 DFQATT, CDR2 SNEGSKA (reference sequence). The CDR3 DNA sequence: TGCAGTGCCCGACTAGCGGGGGACTTAGAGTATTTT. It specifies CSARLAGDLEYF.

This clonotype was detected a few times. The CDR3 loop reads CSARAAEKSYEQYF. CDR3 sequence (DNA): TGCAGTGCTAGAGCGGCAGAAAAAAGCTACGAGCAGTACTTC. The chain links TRBV20-1 to TRBJ2-7, with D unclear. CDR3 size: 14 residues. V shed 1 base and J shed 3 bases, with 13 bases lying between them. Germline V gene data show CDR1 as DFQATT and CDR2 as SNEGSKA (reference sequence).

This clonotype was seen once. The chain employs TRBV20-1 and TRBJ2-3; 9 nucleotides match TRBD1. Looked up from germline, CDR1 is DFQATT and CDR2 is SNEGSKA (reference sequence). V lost 6 bases and J lost 6; bases outside the gene matches: 7. CDR3 length: 13 residues. CDR3 coding DNA: TGCAGTGCCCACCGGACAGGGGCGGATACGCAGTATTTT. It translates to CSAHRTGADTQYF.

This clonotype was seen a single time. The rearrangement links TRBV9 to TRBJ2-5; 11 bases are a match to TRBD2. V was pared by 4 bases and J by 2 bases, with 4 bases of the junction left unmatched. The germline gives CDR1 SGDLS, CDR2 YYNGEE. The CDR3 covers 15 residues. CDR3 bases: TGTGCCAGCAGCATCGGGACTAGCGGACAAGAGACCCAGTACTTC. Translating it yields CASSIGTSGQETQYF.

The chain carries TRBV20-1 and TRBJ2-3, with D possibly TRBD2 on 6 matching bases. V lost 6 bases, J lost 3 bases, and 19 bases lay in between. The CDR3 covers 15 residues. Germline CDR1 DFQATT, CDR2 SNEGSKA (reference sequence). The CDR3 here is CSARRPEGRTDTQYF. In DNA, the CDR3 is TGCAGTGCCCGTCGTCCCGAAGGGAGGACAGATACGCAGTATTTT.

This clonotype was recorded a few times. The V and J genes are TRBV6-1 and TRBJ1-4; D is unclear. V lost 6 bases to trimming and J lost 0 bases, with 14 bases between them. Germline V lookup: CDR1 MNHNS, CDR2 SASEGT. There are 16 residues in the CDR3. Written as DNA, the CDR3 is TGTGCCAGCAGCCCGGGCTGGACGGCAACTAATGAAAAACTGTTTTTT. As protein: CASSPGWTATNEKLFF.

The chain recombines TRBV7-9 with TRBJ2-2; D is perhaps TRBD1 (5 bases). This CDR3 is 14 amino acids long. Trimming left V 7 bases short and J 3 bases short, with 12 bases between. CDR1 and CDR2 (germline): SEHNR, FQNEAQ (reference sequence). DNA of the CDR3: TGTGCCAGCATCTGGGGCACAGACACCGGGGAGCTGTTTTTT. Encoded protein: CASIWGTDTGELFF.

This clonotype was found a few times. The chain recombines TRBV27 with TRBJ1-2; no firm D call. Trimming shortened V by 8 bases and J by 5 bases, and 18 bases separated the two germline ends. The CDR3 has 14 amino acids. From germline, CDR1 is MNHEY and CDR2 SMNVEV (reference sequence). The CDR3 protein is CASGEDGGQYGYTF. CDR3 bases: TGTGCCAGCGGAGAAGACGGCGGTCAGTATGGCTACACCTTC.

The rearrangement joins TRBV27 to TRBJ1-2; TRBD1 aligns across 11 bases. Germline CDR1 MNHEY, CDR2 SMNVEV (reference sequence). The CDR3 covers 13 residues. Trimming cost V 10 bases and J 4 bases; bases outside gene matches: 5. CDR3 amino acids: CATWDRGGYGYTF. The CDR3 DNA is TGTGCCACATGGGACAGGGGGGGCTATGGCTACACCTTC.